A selection of T cell receptor beta chains follows, all from one sample in a study of cytomegalovirus exposure and HLA in healthy donors. The data were produced by immunoSEQ multiplex PCR, yet TCRdb's version contains in-frame clones alone and is incomplete. The profile shows 260,000 or so clones, 88% of them singletons. The sample comprised PBMCs. The receptors were gathered from a woman aged 18-29 years in good health and CMV-seronegative. The CDR3 runs from the conserved cysteine through the conserved F or W. The D gene is left open where the match is weak. A row's size may be missing; if present it is once, few, many or a size class.

v_gene,d_gene,abundance,j_gene,CDR3aa,CDR3nt
TRBV5-5,-,-,TRBJ2-7,CASSQGPSTRVYEQYF,TGTGCCAGCAGCCAGGGTCCATCCACAAGGGTTTACGAGCAGTACTTC
TRBV5-1,TRBD2,-,TRBJ2-5,CASSYGTSGETQYF,TGCGCCAGCAGCTACGGGACTAGCGGAGAGACCCAGTACTTC
TRBV6-5,TRBD1,-,TRBJ1-2,CASARTGEYGYTF,TGTGCCAGCGCCAGGACAGGGGAGTATGGCTACACCTTC
TRBV2,-,-,TRBJ2-1,CASSEGAGFNEQFF,TGTGCCAGCAGTGAAGGGGCAGGTTTCAATGAGCAGTTCTTC
TRBV6-5,-,-,TRBJ2-3,CASSYSVLGGGDTQYF,TGTGCCAGCAGTTACTCAGTGCTCGGCGGGGGCGATACGCAGTATTTT
TRBV13,TRBD1,-,TRBJ1-1,CASSLPTGGWSYPGPEAFF,TGTGCCAGCAGCCTCCCGACAGGGGGCTGGTCCTATCCAGGTCCTGAAGCTTTCTTT
TRBV5-4,-,-,TRBJ2-7,CASRADAGAFAEQYF,TGTGCCAGCCGAGCAGATGCGGGGGCGTTTGCCGAGCAGTACTTC
TRBV9,-,-,TRBJ2-3,CASSPLWDSETRNRRIAQYF,TGTGCCAGCAGCCCATTGTGGGACTCGGAAACCCGCAACCGAAGGATCGCGCAGTATTTT
TRBV18,TRBD1,-,TRBJ1-2,CASSVGQGDGYTF,TGTGCCAGCTCAGTAGGACAGGGGGATGGCTACACCTTC
TRBV6-4,TRBD1,-,TRBJ1-3,CASRPPGTGEKENTIYF,TGTGCCAGCAGACCCCCGGGGACAGGGGAGAAGGAAAACACCATATATTTT
TRBV13,TRBD1,-,TRBJ1-4,CASSLTTGDEKLFF,TGTGCCAGCAGCCTCACGACAGGGGACGAAAAACTGTTTTTT
TRBV6-4,TRBD2,-,TRBJ2-7,CASIPLGGSYEQYF,TGTGCCAGCATCCCTCTGGGGGGGTCCTACGAGCAGTACTTC
TRBV19,-,-,TRBJ2-7,CASSIATGHSYEQYF,TGTGCCAGTAGTATCGCAACGGGACACTCCTACGAGCAGTACTTC
TRBV5-4,-,-,TRBJ1-6,CASSLAAGADSPLHF,TGTGCCAGCAGCTTGGCTGCGGGGGCGGATTCACCCCTCCACTTT
TRBV6-1,-,-,TRBJ2-2,CASNEQGWNTGELFF,TGTGCCAGCAACGAACAGGGATGGAACACCGGGGAGCTGTTTTTT
TRBV5-4,TRBD1,-,TRBJ2-5,CASRGQQGEQETQYF,TGTGCCAGCAGGGGTCAGCAGGGGGAACAAGAGACCCAGTACTTC
TRBV4-3,TRBD1,-,TRBJ2-5,CASSQMTGYQETQYF,TGCGCCAGCAGCCAAATGACAGGGTACCAAGAGACCCAGTACTTC
TRBV2,TRBD2,-,TRBJ2-1,CASRRLLAGGINEQFF,TGTGCCAGCAGGCGCCTTCTAGCGGGGGGAATCAATGAGCAGTTCTTC
TRBV12-5,TRBD1,-,TRBJ2-5,CASGLGTPGQGGTQYF,TGTGCTAGTGGTTTGGGCACCCCGGGACAGGGAGGGACCCAGTACTTC
TRBV7-8,-,-,TRBJ1-1,CASSRRGEDTEAFF,TGTGCCAGCAGTCGCAGGGGAGAGGACACTGAAGCTTTCTTT
TRBV5-1,-,-,TRBJ2-6,CASGRVSGANVLTF,TGCGCCAGCGGCAGGGTCTCTGGGGCCAACGTCCTGACTTTC
TRBV9,TRBD2,-,TRBJ2-1,CASSAGLAGYDEQFF,TGTGCCAGCAGCGCCGGACTAGCGGGATACGATGAGCAGTTCTTC
TRBV6-6,-,once,TRBJ1-2,CASSEQGSRGYGYTF,TGTGCCAGCAGCGAACAGGGAAGTCGTGGCTATGGCTACACCTTC
TRBV5-1,-,-,TRBJ2-1,CASSLRGVWRDEQFF,TGCGCCAGCAGCTTGCGGGGAGTGTGGAGGGATGAGCAGTTCTTC